These 32 T cell receptor beta chains originate from one sample sequenced in a study of blood T cells in healthy people across ages. The authors ran a second PCR of about 6 to 11 cycles using a sample-barcoded 5' primer and a J-beta primer mix. TCRdb processed the 5' RACE reads anew with MiXCR; each CDR3 protein has one entry. The sample has 550,000 to 800,000 distinct CDR3 sequences; about 30% are singletons. What was sequenced was blood. Every receptor here comes from a woman at least 80 years old in good health.

This clonotype was seen only a few times. The chain has TRBV19 and TRBJ1-2, with TRBD1 as a possible D gene (5 bases). From germline, CDR1 is LNHDA and CDR2 SQIVND (reference sequence). V was cut by 3 bases and J by 2 bases, with 7 bases left in between. The CDR3 extends over 13 amino acids. Written as DNA, the CDR3 is TGTGCCAGTAGTATGGGGCTGAACTATGGCTACACCTTC. Amino acid sequence: CASSMGLNYGYTF.

To note about this clonotype: A read error may be the cause here, since a much bigger clone is one base away. The V call is TRBV7-3, the J call TRBJ2-1; D gene uncertain. The assigned J gene may be wrong: the sequence end matches TRBJ2-7 better. Germline V lookup: CDR1 SGHTA, CDR2 FQGTGA. The CDR3 runs 13 residues. Written as DNA, the CDR3 is TGTGCCAGCAGCTTAAGGGCCTACAATGAGCAGTACTTC. Amino acid sequence: CASSLRAYNEQYF.

The rearrangement links TRBV7-2 to TRBJ2-1; TRBD2 matches at 8 bases. The CDR3 is 16 amino acids. The germline V gene has CDR1 SGHTA and CDR2 FQGNSA. V trimming: 3 bases; J trimming: 10 bases; junction bases outside the gene matches: 14. DNA of the CDR3: TGTGCCAGCAGCTTCAGCAGCGGGGGCCCCTCCGGGGAGCAGTTCTTC. Encoded protein: CASSFSSGGPSGEQFF.

This clonotype was observed a few times. This chain joins TRBV4-2 and TRBJ1-5; D ambiguous. The CDR3 is made up of 13 amino acids. Trimming pared 1 base from V and 8 bases from J, leaving 9 bases between. Germline V gene sequence: CDR1 LGHNA, CDR2 YNFKEQ. CDR3 in DNA: TGTGCCAGCAGCCAAGGACGCAGCGAGCCCCAGCATTTT. Amino acids: CASSQGRSEPQHF.

This clonotype has a count of ten or more. The V and J genes are TRBV7-9 and TRBJ2-3, with D perhaps matching TRBD1 (5 bases). V was shortened by 5 bases and J by 3 bases, with 21 bases between the two germline ends. Germline V gives CDR1 SEHNR, CDR2 FQNEAQ (reference sequence). CDR3 length: 17 amino acids. In DNA, the CDR3 is TGTGCCAGCAGCCAGGCCCCCCAGGGATGGAGAACAGATACGCAGTATTTT. As protein: CASSQAPQGWRTDTQYF.

V usage is TRBV27 and J usage is TRBJ2-1; maybe TRBD1 (6 bases). V was cut by 2 bases and J by 3 bases, with 17 bases left in between. This CDR3 spans 17 amino acids. CDR1 and CDR2 from the germline V gene are MNHEY and SMNVEV (reference sequence). The CDR3 DNA reads as TGTGCCAGCAGTTTAGCCCCATCAGGGGAACTCTACAATGAGCAGTTCTTC. Translation gives CASSLAPSGELYNEQFF.

There are many counts of this clonotype. A read error may be the cause here, since a much bigger clone is one base away. This sequence joins TRBV20-1 and TRBJ2-6; possibly TRBD1 for D (7 bases). This CDR3 spans 16 amino acids. CDR1 and CDR2 (germline): DFQATT, SNEGSKA (reference sequence). In nucleotides, the CDR3 is TGCAGTGCACGACTCCGACAGGGAACGGGGGCCAACGTCCGGACTTTC. Its protein product is CSARLRQGTGANVRTF.

V usage is TRBV7-2 and J usage is TRBJ2-3, with TRBD2 identical over 9 bases. This CDR3 is 16 amino acids long. CDR1 is SGHTA and CDR2 is FQGNSA in the germline V gene. After removal of 4 bases from V and 2 bases from J, the junction contained 7 bases not matched to a gene. The CDR3 region is CASSSSAGGSTDTQYF. DNA for the CDR3: TGTGCCAGCAGCTCTTCAGCGGGGGGATCCACAGATACGCAGTATTTT.

This clonotype has at least ten counts. The rearrangement joins TRBV4-2 to TRBJ1-2; 7 nucleotides line up with TRBD1. The length of the CDR3 is 16 residues. Germline CDR1 reads LGHNA; CDR2 reads YNFKEQ. Trimming at V came to 4 bases and at J to 2 bases, leaving 10 bases not matched to a gene. This chain's CDR3 is CASSLQGQKQNYGYTF. The CDR3 DNA reads as TGTGCCAGCAGCCTCCAGGGACAGAAACAGAACTATGGCTACACCTTC.

The CDR3 DNA sequence: TGTGCCAGCAGTCCCGGACTCCACACGGGGACCCAGTACTTC. It specifies CASSPGLHTGTQYF. This chain connects TRBV6-2 or TRBV6-3 to TRBJ2-5; possible D gene TRBD2, 5 bases. Germline V gene lookup returns CDR1 MNHEY and CDR2 SVGEGT. CDR3 length: 14 residues. V dropped 5 bases and J dropped 7 bases, with 17 bases sitting between them.

Points on this clonotype: A much larger clone is a single base away; this may be a read error. The chain combines TRBV20-1 with TRBJ2-1, with TRBD2 matching over 7 bases. The J call is doubtful: the DNA matches TRBJ2-7 better. This CDR3 contains 14 residues. CDR1 DFQATT and CDR2 SNEGSKA come from the germline V gene (reference sequence). CDR3 residues: CSAMGGISYNEQYF. The DNA for the CDR3 is TGCAGTGCAATGGGGGGGATCTCCTACAATGAGCAGTACTTC.

This clonotype occurred many times. The CDR3 region is CSASPDRLYEQYF. In DNA, the CDR3 is TGCAGTGCTAGCCCTGACAGGCTTTACGAGCAGTACTTC. The chain combines TRBV20-1 with TRBJ2-7, with D perhaps TRBD1 (6 bases). This CDR3 comprises 13 residues. V shed 3 bases and J shed 4 bases, with 13 bases lying between them. CDR1 is DFQATT, CDR2 SNEGSKA, per germline (reference sequence).

This clonotype was counted many times. The chain employs TRBV12-3 or TRBV12-4 and TRBJ2-1, with TRBD1 matching 10 bases. The CDR3 is 16 residues long. The J segment lost 4 bases and the V segment lost 4 bases, leaving 7 bases of the junction unmatched. The CDR3 DNA reads as TGTGCCAGCAGTTCAGGCCGGGACAGGGGTTACAATGAGCAGTTCTTC. Translated, it gives CASSSGRDRGYNEQFF.

This clonotype was recorded many times. This chain connects TRBV7-3 to TRBJ1-5; D perhaps matches TRBD1 (5 bases). Germline V lookup: CDR1 SGHTA, CDR2 FQGTGA. V was cut by 6 bases and J by 4 bases, with 22 bases left in between. The CDR3 totals 17 residues. CDR3 sequence: CASSPRARGVTNQPQHF. The CDR3 DNA reads as TGTGCCAGCAGTCCCCGGGCTCGGGGGGTGACGAATCAGCCCCAGCATTTT. The whole variable domain, filled in from reference TRBV7-3 and TRBJ1-5, reads GAGVSQTPSNKVTEKGKYVELRCDPISGHTALYWYRQSLGQGPEFLIYFQGTGAADDSGLPNDRFFAVRPEGSVSTLKIQRTERGDSAVYLCASSPRARGVTNQPQHFGDGTRLSIL.

This clonotype has ten or more counts. This chain links TRBV28 with TRBJ1-2; TRBD1 agrees at 7 bases. The CDR3 covers 15 residues. The V segment lost 4 bases and the J segment 4 bases; nucleotides outside the gene matches: 9. The germline gives CDR1 MDHEN, CDR2 SYDVKM. The CDR3 spells CASSSFGQDLYGYTF. The CDR3 DNA reads TGTGCCAGCAGTTCGTTCGGACAGGACCTCTATGGCTACACCTTC.

The V and J genes are TRBV7-2 and TRBJ2-1; 9 positions match TRBD2. Trimming cost V 5 bases and J 5 bases; bases outside gene matches: 13. Germline V lookup: CDR1 SGHTA, CDR2 FQGNSA. This CDR3 region has 17 residues. The chain's CDR3 is CASSAQIAGVRHNEQFF. Written as DNA, the CDR3 is TGTGCCAGCAGCGCCCAGATAGCGGGGGTAAGGCACAATGAGCAGTTCTTC.

The gene calls are TRBV15 and TRBJ2-1; 7 bases fit TRBD2. CDR1 and CDR2 (germline): LNHNV, YYDKDF (reference sequence). J lost 9 bases, V lost 7 bases, and 9 bases had no gene match. The CDR3 spans 13 residues. CDR3: CATTLGGVGEQFF. As DNA, the CDR3 is TGTGCCACCACCTTGGGGGGGGTGGGTGAGCAGTTCTTC.

The chain is built from TRBV2 and TRBJ2-7; no firm D call. The CDR3 runs to 12 residues. Trimming took off 2 bases at V and 4 bases at J, with 6 bases between the two ends. Germline V gene data show CDR1 as SNHLY and CDR2 as FYNNEI. The CDR3 DNA is TGTGCCAGCAGTGAACAGGATTACGAGCAGTACTTC. Amino acids: CASSEQDYEQYF.

This clonotype was counted ten times or more. The chain is built from TRBV6-6 and TRBJ1-2, with D possibly TRBD1 on 6 matching bases. The CDR3 is 12 amino acids. Germline V gene sequence: CDR1 MNHNY, CDR2 SVGAGI (reference sequence). V lost 5 bases, J lost 6 bases, and 10 bases lay in between. As DNA, the CDR3 is TGTGCCAGCAGTCCCCAGGGGAATGGCTACACCTTC. This codes for CASSPQGNGYTF.

The chain combines TRBV28 with TRBJ2-4; D uncertain. TRBJ2-7 explains the end of the DNA better; the J call may be wrong. This CDR3 comprises 14 residues. Germline lookup yields CDR1 MDHEN and CDR2 SYDVKM. The CDR3 DNA follows: TGTGCCAGCAGTGCCCGGGCCCCAAGGGACGAGCAGTACTTC. Protein: CASSARAPRDEQYF.

The rearrangement links TRBV6-4 to TRBJ2-1, with 8 positions matching TRBD1. The CDR3 runs to 15 residues. V lost 4 bases, J lost 5 bases, and 7 bases stayed unmatched. Germline V CDR1 and CDR2: MRHNA, SNTAGT. Written as DNA, the CDR3 is TGTGCCAGCAGTGTCGGACAGGGCGGGAACAATGAGCAGTTCTTC. Its translation: CASSVGQGGNNEQFF.

This clonotype was found a few times. The chain has TRBV7-9 and TRBJ1-5; D remains ambiguous. The CDR3 consists of 13 residues. CDR1 SEHNR and CDR2 FQNEAQ come from the germline V gene (reference sequence). V gave up 5 bases and J gave up 6 bases, with 11 bases separating them. The CDR3 DNA reads as TGTGCCAGCAGCATGGCCGGGGTTCAGCCCCAGCATTTT. Its translation is CASSMAGVQPQHF.

The gene calls are TRBV28 and TRBJ1-2; D possibly corresponds to TRBD1 (5 bases). The CDR3 has 15 residues. V lost 3 bases and J lost 0, with 11 bases in between. Germline assignment: CDR1 MDHEN and CDR2 SYDVKM. CDR3 coding DNA: TGTGCCAGCAGTTTTGGGGCCTCAGCTAACTATGGCTACACCTTC. Translating it yields CASSFGASANYGYTF.

A word on this clonotype: Germline and junction disagree at one end, which may indicate a read error. The J gene is TRBJ1-2, the V gene TRBV15, with 8 nucleotides matching TRBD1. Per the germline V gene, CDR1 is LNHNV and CDR2 is YYDKDF (reference sequence). This CDR3 has 14 amino acids. The chain's CDR3 is CATSREVDRGGYIF. In nucleotides, the CDR3 is TGTGCCACCAGCAGAGAAGTTGACAGGGGAGGCTACATCTTC.

V usage is TRBV20-1 and J usage is TRBJ1-1, with TRBD1 identical over 10 bases. V shed 0 bases and J 5 bases; nucleotides not matched to a gene: 6. Germline lookup yields CDR1 DFQATT and CDR2 SNEGSKA (reference sequence). The CDR3 is 15 amino acids. The CDR3 sequence: CSARERDRGYTEAFF. CDR3 DNA sequence: TGCAGTGCTAGAGAACGGGACAGGGGTTATACTGAAGCTTTCTTT.

This chain joins TRBV5-1 and TRBJ2-2; D call uncertain. The CDR3 runs to 14 residues. Germline CDR1 and CDR2: SGHRS and YFSETQ. Trimming shortened V by 4 bases and J by 4 bases, and 11 bases separated the two germline ends. CDR3 sequence reads: CASSRDGRTGELFF. Here the CDR3 DNA reads TGCGCCAGCAGCCGTGACGGCCGCACCGGGGAGCTGTTTTTT.

The V call is TRBV7-9, the J call TRBJ1-1; no definite D call. Germline V gene data show CDR1 as SEHNR and CDR2 as FQNEAQ (reference sequence). V was clipped by 1 base and J by 11 bases, with 11 bases between them. This CDR3 spans 12 amino acids. This CDR3 reads CASSLGDYRAFF. In DNA, the CDR3 is TGTGCCAGCAGCTTAGGAGACTACCGGGCTTTCTTT.

This sequence joins TRBV6-1 and TRBJ1-2; no clear D. CDR3 length: 12 residues. Germline CDR1 reads MNHNS; CDR2 reads SASEGT. The germline V and J ends were trimmed by 7 bases and 4 bases, with 10 bases remaining between them. This CDR3 is CASNGGSYGYTF. In DNA, the CDR3 is TGTGCCAGCAATGGAGGGAGCTATGGCTACACCTTC.

J is TRBJ2-1 and V is TRBV30; D might be TRBD1 or TRBD2, each matching 6 bases. V gave up 0 bases and J gave up 9 bases, with 15 bases separating them. Germline V CDR1 and CDR2: GTSNPN, SVGIG (reference sequence). CDR3 length: 14 residues. The CDR3 loop is CAWSVGGGRSEQFF. The CDR3, as DNA: TGTGCCTGGAGTGTTGGAGGGGGGAGAAGTGAGCAGTTCTTC. Using reference TRBV30 and TRBJ2-1 for the parts outside the CDR3, the full variable domain is SQTIHQWPATLVQPVGSPLSLECTVEGTSNPNLYWYRQAAGRGLQLLFYSVGIGQISSEVPQNLSASRPQDRQFILSSKKLLLSDSGFYLCAWSVGGGRSEQFFGPGTRLTVL.

This clonotype was recorded at least ten times. The chain combines TRBV7-3 with TRBJ2-3; D gene ambiguous. Germline V gives CDR1 SGHTA, CDR2 FQGTGA. This CDR3 is built from 15 residues. Trimming removed 6 bases from V and 5 bases from J, with 18 bases in between. The CDR3: CASSPTGPPGDTQYF. CDR3 nucleotides: TGTGCCAGCAGTCCTACGGGTCCTCCAGGAGATACGCAGTATTTT.

The gene calls are TRBV25-1 and TRBJ2-1, with 8 positions matching TRBD2. The closer fit of TRBJ2-7 to the DNA end suggests the J call may be wrong. Germline lookup yields CDR1 MGHDK and CDR2 SYGVNS. CDR3 size: 16 residues. The CDR3 region is CASSGVSAGGYHEQYF. The CDR3 coding sequence is TGTGCCAGCAGTGGGGTCTCGGCGGGAGGATACCACGAGCAGTACTTC.

This clonotype was counted ten times or more. The chain links TRBV5-1 to TRBJ2-3; tentative D call: TRBD1 (5 bases). CDR1 SGHRS and CDR2 YFSETQ come from the germline V gene. V was trimmed by 4 bases and J by 5 bases, leaving 20 bases between them. The CDR3 is 16 residues long. CDR3 nucleotide sequence: TGCGCCAGCAGCGTGAACACAGGTCTTTCCGGAGATACGCAGTATTTT. Translated, it gives CASSVNTGLSGDTQYF.